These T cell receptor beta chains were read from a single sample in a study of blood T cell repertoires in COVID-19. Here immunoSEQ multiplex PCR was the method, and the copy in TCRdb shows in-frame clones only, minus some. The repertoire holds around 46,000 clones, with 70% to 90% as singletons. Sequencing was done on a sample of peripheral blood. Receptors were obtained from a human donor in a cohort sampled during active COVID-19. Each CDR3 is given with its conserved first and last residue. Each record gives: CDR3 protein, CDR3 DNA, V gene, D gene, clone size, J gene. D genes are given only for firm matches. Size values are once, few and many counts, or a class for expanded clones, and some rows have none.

CDR3 protein: CACDPLGTDTQYF
CDR3 DNA: TGTGCCTGTGATCCTCTAGGCACAGATACGCAGTATTTT
V gene: TRBV30
D gene: -
clone size: -
J gene: TRBJ2-3

CDR3 protein: CASSDAAGAMETQYF
CDR3 DNA: TGTGCCAGCAGTGATGCGGCGGGAGCTATGGAGACCCAGTACTTC
V gene: TRBV6-6
D gene: TRBD2
clone size: -
J gene: TRBJ2-5

CDR3 protein: CASSAYPRLAGDNEQFF
CDR3 DNA: TGTGCCAGCAGCGCATACCCTCGACTAGCGGGGGACAATGAGCAGTTCTTC
V gene: TRBV7-2
D gene: TRBD2
clone size: -
J gene: TRBJ2-1

CDR3 protein: CASSPQGLNTEAFF
CDR3 DNA: TGTGCCAGCTCACCCCAGGGTCTAAACACTGAAGCTTTCTTT
V gene: TRBV18
D gene: -
clone size: -
J gene: TRBJ1-1

CDR3 protein: CASSLAGGAIGTQYF
CDR3 DNA: TGTGCCAGCAGCTTAGCGGGGGGGGCCATAGGTACGCAGTATTTT
V gene: TRBV11-2
D gene: TRBD2
clone size: -
J gene: TRBJ2-3

CDR3 protein: CASSKWTGVGTEAFF
CDR3 DNA: TGTGCCAGCAGCAAATGGACAGGGGTTGGCACTGAAGCTTTCTTT
V gene: TRBV6-5
D gene: TRBD1
clone size: -
J gene: TRBJ1-1

CDR3 protein: CATRTGNNYGYTF
CDR3 DNA: TGTGCCACCCGGACAGGGAATAACTATGGCTACACCTTC
V gene: TRBV6-5
D gene: TRBD1
clone size: -
J gene: TRBJ1-2

CDR3 protein: CAGTGGRNGDTQYF
CDR3 DNA: TGTGCCGGGACAGGGGGCCGAAACGGGGATACGCAGTATTTT
V gene: TRBV2
D gene: TRBD1
clone size: medium-sized
J gene: TRBJ2-3

CDR3 protein: CASSELLGLGYTF
CDR3 DNA: TGTGCCAGCAGTGAACTTCTGGGGCTTGGCTACACCTTC
V gene: TRBV6-1
D gene: -
clone size: -
J gene: TRBJ1-2

CDR3 protein: CSALQGDTQYF
CDR3 DNA: TGCAGTGCTCTTCAGGGAGATACGCAGTATTTT
V gene: TRBV20-1
D gene: -
clone size: once
J gene: TRBJ2-3

CDR3 protein: CATSSERVEGTEAFF
CDR3 DNA: TGTGCCACCAGCAGCGAAAGGGTTGAGGGCACTGAAGCTTTCTTT
V gene: TRBV15
D gene: -
clone size: -
J gene: TRBJ1-1

CDR3 protein: CASSLSSGALYQETQYF
CDR3 DNA: TGTGCCAGCAGCTTATCTAGCGGGGCCTTGTACCAAGAGACCCAGTACTTC
V gene: TRBV11-2
D gene: TRBD2
clone size: few
J gene: TRBJ2-5

CDR3 protein: CASSLWAGLAVHTGELFF
CDR3 DNA: TGTGCCAGCAGTTTATGGGCAGGACTAGCAGTTCACACCGGGGAGCTGTTTTTT
V gene: TRBV28
D gene: TRBD2
clone size: -
J gene: TRBJ2-2

CDR3 protein: CSASPSTGFLNQPQHF
CDR3 DNA: TGCAGTGCTAGTCCCTCCACAGGGTTTCTCAATCAGCCCCAGCATTTT
V gene: TRBV20-1
D gene: -
clone size: -
J gene: TRBJ1-5

CDR3 protein: CASSPRQDQETQYF
CDR3 DNA: TGTGCCAGCAGCCCACGACAGGACCAAGAGACCCAGTACTTC
V gene: TRBV9
D gene: -
clone size: -
J gene: TRBJ2-5

CDR3 protein: CASSLTGAGNEQYF
CDR3 DNA: TGTGCCAGCAGTTTAACAGGGGCGGGAAACGAGCAGTACTTC
V gene: TRBV6-5
D gene: -
clone size: -
J gene: TRBJ2-7

CDR3 protein: CASSLSGRDTDTQYF
CDR3 DNA: TGCGCCAGCAGCCTTAGTGGGCGGGACACAGATACGCAGTATTTT
V gene: TRBV4-1
D gene: -
clone size: -
J gene: TRBJ2-3

CDR3 protein: CAWSSRGNQPQHF
CDR3 DNA: TGTGCCTGGAGCTCCCGGGGGAATCAGCCCCAGCATTTT
V gene: TRBV30
D gene: -
clone size: few
J gene: TRBJ1-5

CDR3 protein: CASSVGSGGTNTEAFF
CDR3 DNA: TGTGCCAGCAGTGTGGGTTCGGGGGGGACGAACACTGAAGCTTTCTTT
V gene: TRBV2
D gene: -
clone size: -
J gene: TRBJ1-1

CDR3 protein: CASRRAGGVRSSYNEQFF
CDR3 DNA: TGTGCCAGTAGGAGGGCAGGGGGCGTCCGAAGCTCCTACAATGAGCAGTTCTTC
V gene: TRBV19
D gene: TRBD1
clone size: -
J gene: TRBJ2-1

CDR3 protein: CASSQGRAGAEAFF
CDR3 DNA: TGTGCCAGCAGCCAAGGTCGAGCGGGTGCTGAAGCTTTCTTT
V gene: TRBV3-1/TRBV3-2
D gene: -
clone size: -
J gene: TRBJ1-1

CDR3 protein: CASSSRTGLNTEAFF
CDR3 DNA: TGTGCCAGCAGTTCTAGGACAGGGTTGAACACTGAAGCTTTCTTT
V gene: TRBV2
D gene: TRBD1
clone size: -
J gene: TRBJ1-1

CDR3 protein: CASSQGLAGGTYGYTF
CDR3 DNA: TGCGCCAGCAGCCAAGGTTTGGCGGGAGGGACCTATGGCTACACCTTC
V gene: TRBV4-1
D gene: -
clone size: -
J gene: TRBJ1-2

CDR3 protein: CASSPGEGSYEQYF
CDR3 DNA: TGTGCCAGCAGCCCGGGGGAGGGATCATACGAGCAGTACTTC
V gene: TRBV7-9
D gene: TRBD2
clone size: -
J gene: TRBJ2-7

CDR3 protein: CASSSRDRGNSPLHF
CDR3 DNA: TGTGCCAGCAGCTCCCGGGACAGGGGTAATTCACCCCTCCACTTT
V gene: TRBV7-8
D gene: TRBD1
clone size: -
J gene: TRBJ1-6

CDR3 protein: CASRRNPRDRGDTEAFF
CDR3 DNA: TGCGCCAGCAGGCGAAACCCCCGGGACAGGGGGGACACTGAAGCTTTCTTT
V gene: TRBV5-1
D gene: TRBD1
clone size: -
J gene: TRBJ1-1

CDR3 protein: CASGRSGVGEQFF
CDR3 DNA: TGTGCCAGCGGGCGTTCAGGGGTCGGTGAGCAGTTCTTC
V gene: TRBV12-3/TRBV12-4
D gene: -
clone size: -
J gene: TRBJ2-1

CDR3 protein: CASSGTGRWKRGGGTEAFF
CDR3 DNA: TGTGCCAGCAGCGGGACTGGACGATGGAAACGGGGCGGGGGCACTGAAGCTTTCTTT
V gene: TRBV5-6
D gene: -
clone size: -
J gene: TRBJ1-1

CDR3 protein: CASSRERIYNEQFF
CDR3 DNA: TGTGCCAGCAGCCGAGAGCGGATATACAATGAGCAGTTCTTC
V gene: TRBV14
D gene: -
clone size: -
J gene: TRBJ2-1

CDR3 protein: CASSQNPGVGQPQHF
CDR3 DNA: TGTGCCAGCAGCCAGAATCCAGGGGTCGGGCAGCCCCAGCATTTT
V gene: TRBV7-2
D gene: -
clone size: -
J gene: TRBJ1-5

CDR3 protein: CASSPGAGSFYEQYF
CDR3 DNA: TGTGCCAGCTCCCCCGGAGCGGGATCCTTCTACGAGCAGTACTTC
V gene: TRBV18
D gene: TRBD2
clone size: few
J gene: TRBJ2-7

CDR3 protein: CASSQGLLAGGGGTDTQYF
CDR3 DNA: TGTGCCAGCAGCCAAGGTCTACTAGCGGGGGGCGGGGGCACAGATACGCAGTATTTT
V gene: TRBV4-2
D gene: TRBD2
clone size: -
J gene: TRBJ2-3

CDR3 protein: CASSPAGLADNEQFF
CDR3 DNA: TGTGCCAGCTCACCAGCGGGACTAGCGGACAATGAGCAGTTCTTC
V gene: TRBV18
D gene: TRBD2
clone size: once
J gene: TRBJ2-1

CDR3 protein: CASSEGQLRNEKLFF
CDR3 DNA: TGTGCCAGCAGTGAAGGCCAACTACGAAATGAAAAACTGTTTTTT
V gene: TRBV25-1
D gene: -
clone size: -
J gene: TRBJ1-4

CDR3 protein: CATSRDRPYEQYF
CDR3 DNA: TGTGCCACCAGCAGAGACAGGCCCTACGAGCAGTACTTC
V gene: TRBV15
D gene: -
clone size: -
J gene: TRBJ2-7

CDR3 protein: CSASDRVWDGYTF
CDR3 DNA: TGCAGTGCTAGTGACAGGGTCTGGGATGGCTACACCTTC
V gene: TRBV20-1
D gene: TRBD1
clone size: -
J gene: TRBJ1-2

CDR3 protein: CASNVEAVTGELFF
CDR3 DNA: TGTGCCAGCAATGTAGAAGCGGTAACCGGGGAGCTGTTTTTT
V gene: TRBV6-5
D gene: -
clone size: -
J gene: TRBJ2-2

CDR3 protein: CASTTTVALNTEAFF
CDR3 DNA: TGTGCCAGCACCACGACTGTGGCCTTGAACACTGAAGCTTTCTTT
V gene: TRBV6-6
D gene: -
clone size: -
J gene: TRBJ1-1

CDR3 protein: CASGSQLAAGQNIQYF
CDR3 DNA: TGTGCCAGCGGGTCACAACTAGCGGCTGGTCAAAACATTCAGTACTTC
V gene: TRBV28
D gene: TRBD2
clone size: -
J gene: TRBJ2-4

CDR3 protein: CASSLGGQDNEQFF
CDR3 DNA: TGTGCCAGCAGCTTAGGCGGGCAGGACAATGAGCAGTTCTTC
V gene: TRBV7-6
D gene: -
clone size: -
J gene: TRBJ2-1

CDR3 protein: CASSLKREDTQYF
CDR3 DNA: TGTGCCAGCAGTTTAAAACGGGAAGATACGCAGTATTTT
V gene: TRBV28
D gene: -
clone size: -
J gene: TRBJ2-3

CDR3 protein: CSASPTSGRRLF
CDR3 DNA: TGCAGTGCTAGTCCGACTAGCGGGAGAAGGCTCTTC
V gene: TRBV20-1
D gene: TRBD2
clone size: -
J gene: TRBJ2-1

CDR3 protein: CASRQGQSNSPLHF
CDR3 DNA: TGCGCCAGCAGACAGGGACAGAGTAATTCACCCCTCCACTTT
V gene: TRBV5-1
D gene: TRBD1
clone size: -
J gene: TRBJ1-6

CDR3 protein: CASSQVRSRGTEAFF
CDR3 DNA: TGTGCCAGCAGCCAAGTGAGAAGCCGGGGCACTGAAGCTTTCTTT
V gene: TRBV3-1/TRBV3-2
D gene: -
clone size: -
J gene: TRBJ1-1